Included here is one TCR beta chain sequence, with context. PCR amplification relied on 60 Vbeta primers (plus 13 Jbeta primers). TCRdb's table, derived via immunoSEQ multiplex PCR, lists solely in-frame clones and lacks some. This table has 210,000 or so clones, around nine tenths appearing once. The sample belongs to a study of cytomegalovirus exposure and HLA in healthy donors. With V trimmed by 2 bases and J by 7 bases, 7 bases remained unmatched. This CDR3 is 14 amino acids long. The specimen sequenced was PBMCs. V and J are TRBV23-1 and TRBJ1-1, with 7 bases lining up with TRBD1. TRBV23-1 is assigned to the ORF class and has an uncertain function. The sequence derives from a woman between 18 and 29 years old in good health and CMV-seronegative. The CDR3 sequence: CASSQQPGQIEAFF. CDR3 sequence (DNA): TGCGCCAGCAGTCAACAACCGGGACAGATTGAAGCTTTCTTT.